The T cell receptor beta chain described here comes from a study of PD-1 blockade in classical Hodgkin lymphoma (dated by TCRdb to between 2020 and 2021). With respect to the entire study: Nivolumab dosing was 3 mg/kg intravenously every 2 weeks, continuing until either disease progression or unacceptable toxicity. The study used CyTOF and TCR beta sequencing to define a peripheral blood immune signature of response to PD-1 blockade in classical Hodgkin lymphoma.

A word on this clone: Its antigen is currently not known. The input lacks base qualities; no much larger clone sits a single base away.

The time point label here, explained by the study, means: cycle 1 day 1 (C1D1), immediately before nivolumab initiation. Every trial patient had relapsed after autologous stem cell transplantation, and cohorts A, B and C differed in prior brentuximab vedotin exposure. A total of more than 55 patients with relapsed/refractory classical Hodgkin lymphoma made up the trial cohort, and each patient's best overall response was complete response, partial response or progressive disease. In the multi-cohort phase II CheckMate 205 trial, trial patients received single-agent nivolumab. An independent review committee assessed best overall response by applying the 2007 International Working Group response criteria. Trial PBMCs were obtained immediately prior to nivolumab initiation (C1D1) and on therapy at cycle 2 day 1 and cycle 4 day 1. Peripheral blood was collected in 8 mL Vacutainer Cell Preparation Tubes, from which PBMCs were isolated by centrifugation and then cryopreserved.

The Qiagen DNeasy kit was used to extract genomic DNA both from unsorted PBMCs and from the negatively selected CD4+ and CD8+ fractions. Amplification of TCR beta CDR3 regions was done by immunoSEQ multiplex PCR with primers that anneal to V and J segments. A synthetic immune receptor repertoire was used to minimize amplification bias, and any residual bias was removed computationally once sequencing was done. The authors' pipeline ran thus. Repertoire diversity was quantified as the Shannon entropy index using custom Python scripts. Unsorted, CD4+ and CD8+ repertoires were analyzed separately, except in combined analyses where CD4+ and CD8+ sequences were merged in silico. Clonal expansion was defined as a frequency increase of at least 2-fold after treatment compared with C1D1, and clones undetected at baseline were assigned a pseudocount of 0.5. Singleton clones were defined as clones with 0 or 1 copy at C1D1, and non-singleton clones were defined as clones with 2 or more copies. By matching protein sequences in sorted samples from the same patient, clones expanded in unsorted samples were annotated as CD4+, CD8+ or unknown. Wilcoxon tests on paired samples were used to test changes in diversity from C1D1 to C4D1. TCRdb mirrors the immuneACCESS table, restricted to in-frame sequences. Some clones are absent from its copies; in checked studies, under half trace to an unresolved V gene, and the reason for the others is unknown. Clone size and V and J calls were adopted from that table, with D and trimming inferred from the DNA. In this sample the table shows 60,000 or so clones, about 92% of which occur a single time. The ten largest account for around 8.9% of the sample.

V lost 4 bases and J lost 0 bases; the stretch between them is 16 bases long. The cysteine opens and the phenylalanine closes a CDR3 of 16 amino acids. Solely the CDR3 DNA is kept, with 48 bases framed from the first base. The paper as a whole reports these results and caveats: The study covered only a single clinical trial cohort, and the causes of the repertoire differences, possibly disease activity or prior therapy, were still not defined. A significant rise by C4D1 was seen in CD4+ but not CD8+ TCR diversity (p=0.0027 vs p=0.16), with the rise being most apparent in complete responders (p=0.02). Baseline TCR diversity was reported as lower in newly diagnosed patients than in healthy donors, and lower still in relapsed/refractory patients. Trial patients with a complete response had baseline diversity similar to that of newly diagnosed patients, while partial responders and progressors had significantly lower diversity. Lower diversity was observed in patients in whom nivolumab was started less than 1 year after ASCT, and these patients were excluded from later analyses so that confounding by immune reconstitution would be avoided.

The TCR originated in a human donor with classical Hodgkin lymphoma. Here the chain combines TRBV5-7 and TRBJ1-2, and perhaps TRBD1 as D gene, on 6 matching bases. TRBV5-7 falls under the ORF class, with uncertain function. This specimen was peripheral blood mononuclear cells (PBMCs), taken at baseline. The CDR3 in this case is CASSRGRAATNYGYTF. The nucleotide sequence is TGTGCCAGCAGCCGGGGGCGGGCAGCAACTAACTATGGCTACACCTTC.